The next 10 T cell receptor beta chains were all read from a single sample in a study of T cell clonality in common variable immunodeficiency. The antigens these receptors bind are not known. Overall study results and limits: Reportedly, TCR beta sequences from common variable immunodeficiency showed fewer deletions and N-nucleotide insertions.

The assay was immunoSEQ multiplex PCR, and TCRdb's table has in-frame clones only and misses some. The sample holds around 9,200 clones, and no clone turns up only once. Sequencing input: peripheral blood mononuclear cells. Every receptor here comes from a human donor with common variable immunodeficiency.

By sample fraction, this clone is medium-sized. The CDR3 here is CSASSVPGQDRKGPLHF. CDR3 DNA, as far as it was read: TGCAGTGCTAGTTCTGTCCCGGGACAGGATCGGAAGGGACCC. This chain joins TRBV20-1 and TRBJ1-6, with 8 bases lining up with TRBD1. Read sequence stops 3 residues before the CDR3 end, and the germline J gene provides the missing end. CDR1 is DFQATT and CDR2 is SNEGSKA in the germline V gene (reference sequence). The CDR3 extends over 17 amino acids. V gave up 3 bases and J gave up 12 bases; unmatched junction bases: 19.

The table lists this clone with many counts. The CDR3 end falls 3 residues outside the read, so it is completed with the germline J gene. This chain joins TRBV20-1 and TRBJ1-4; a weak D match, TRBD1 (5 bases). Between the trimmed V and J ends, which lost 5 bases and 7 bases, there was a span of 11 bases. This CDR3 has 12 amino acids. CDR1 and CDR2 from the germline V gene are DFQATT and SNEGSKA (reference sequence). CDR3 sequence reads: CSAQLRGEKLFF. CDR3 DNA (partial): TGCAGTGCTCAACTAAGGGGTGAAAAA.

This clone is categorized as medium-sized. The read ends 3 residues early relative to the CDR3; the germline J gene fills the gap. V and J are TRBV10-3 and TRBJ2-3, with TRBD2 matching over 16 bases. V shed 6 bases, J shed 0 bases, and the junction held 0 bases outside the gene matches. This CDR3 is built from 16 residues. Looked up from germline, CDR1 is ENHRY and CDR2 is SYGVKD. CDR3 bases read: TGTGCCATCAGGGGACTAGCGGGAGGGAGCACAGATACG. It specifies CAIRGLAGGSTDT. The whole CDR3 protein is CAIRGLAGGSTDTQYF.

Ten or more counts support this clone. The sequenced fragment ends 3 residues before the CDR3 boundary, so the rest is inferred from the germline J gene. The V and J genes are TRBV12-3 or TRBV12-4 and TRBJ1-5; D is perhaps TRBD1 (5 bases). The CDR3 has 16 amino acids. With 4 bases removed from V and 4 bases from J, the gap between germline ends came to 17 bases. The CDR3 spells CASSSQGPNVNQPQHF. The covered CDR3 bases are TGTGCCAGCAGTTCCCAGGGTCCGAATGTGAATCAGCCC.

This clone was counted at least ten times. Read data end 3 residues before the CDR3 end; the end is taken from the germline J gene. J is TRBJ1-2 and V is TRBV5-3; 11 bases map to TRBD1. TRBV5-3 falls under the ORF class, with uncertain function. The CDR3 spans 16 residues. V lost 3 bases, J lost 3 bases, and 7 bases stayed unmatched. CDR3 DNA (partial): TGTGCCAGAAGCTGTGCTCCGGGACAGGGGGACTATGGC. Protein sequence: CARSCAPGQGDYG. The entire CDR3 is CARSCAPGQGDYGYTF.

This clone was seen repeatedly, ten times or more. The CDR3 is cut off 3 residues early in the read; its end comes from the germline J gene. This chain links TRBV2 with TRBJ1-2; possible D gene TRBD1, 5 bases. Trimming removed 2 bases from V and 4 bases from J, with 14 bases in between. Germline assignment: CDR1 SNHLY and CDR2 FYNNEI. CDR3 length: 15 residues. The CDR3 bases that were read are TGTGCCAGCAGTGAATTTTCCTCAGGGAGCTATGGC. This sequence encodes CASSEFSSGSYG. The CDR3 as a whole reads CASSEFSSGSYGYTF.

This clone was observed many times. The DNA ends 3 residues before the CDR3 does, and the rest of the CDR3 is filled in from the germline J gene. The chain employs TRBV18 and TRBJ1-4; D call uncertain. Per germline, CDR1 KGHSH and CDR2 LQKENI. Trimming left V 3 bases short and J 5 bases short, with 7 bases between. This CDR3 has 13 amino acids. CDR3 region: CASSPSYNEKLFF. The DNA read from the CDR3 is TGTGCCAGCTCACCCTCCTACAATGAAAAA.

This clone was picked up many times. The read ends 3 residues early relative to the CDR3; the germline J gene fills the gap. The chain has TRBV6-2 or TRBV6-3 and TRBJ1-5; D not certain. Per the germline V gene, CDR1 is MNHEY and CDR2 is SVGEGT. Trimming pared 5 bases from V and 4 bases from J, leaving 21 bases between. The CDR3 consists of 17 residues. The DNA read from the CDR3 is TGTGCCAGCAGTACCTGGACTTTCGAAAGAGGGAATCAGCCC. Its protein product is CASSTWTFERGNQP. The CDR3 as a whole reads CASSTWTFERGNQPQHF.

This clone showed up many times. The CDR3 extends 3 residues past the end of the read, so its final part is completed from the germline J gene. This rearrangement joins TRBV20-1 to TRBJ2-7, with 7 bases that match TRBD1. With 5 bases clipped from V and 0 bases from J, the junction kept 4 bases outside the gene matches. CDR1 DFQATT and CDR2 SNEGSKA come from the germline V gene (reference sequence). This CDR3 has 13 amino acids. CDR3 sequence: CSASGTDSYEQYF. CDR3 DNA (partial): TGCAGTGCTTCGGGGACAGACTCCTACGAG.

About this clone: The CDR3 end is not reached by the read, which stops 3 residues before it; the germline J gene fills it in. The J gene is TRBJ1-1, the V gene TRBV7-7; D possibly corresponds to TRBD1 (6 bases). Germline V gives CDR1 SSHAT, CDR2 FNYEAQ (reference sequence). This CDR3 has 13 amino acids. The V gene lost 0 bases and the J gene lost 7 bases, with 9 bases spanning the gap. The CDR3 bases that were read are TGTGCCAGCAGCTTAGCGGGGGCGGGTGAA. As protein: CASSLAGAGE. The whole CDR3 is CASSLAGAGEAFF.